The TCR beta chain described here comes from a study of T cells in Graves' hyperthyroidism and ophthalmopathy. The CDR3 has 13 amino acids. CDR1 and CDR2 (germline): LGHDT, YNNKEL (reference sequence). Between the trimmed V and J ends, which lost 2 bases and 6 bases, there was a span of 7 bases. TCR beta CDR3 region amplification was performed from RNA transcripts. The TCR CDR3 first-round RT-PCR relied on the HTBI primer set. TCRdb passed the multiplex PCR reads through MiXCR, listing each CDR3 protein once. The table records some 360,000 distinct CDR3 sequences, approximately 15% of them present only once. This clonotype came up a few times. The antigen remains undetermined. Overall study findings and caveats: Most thyroid-expanded clonotypes above 0.001 were also found in blood.

The sequence came from a woman aged 55-75 years with Graves' hyperthyroidism. V is TRBV3-1 and J is TRBJ2-2; no clear D gene. The material sequenced was blood. In DNA form, the CDR3 reads TGTGCCAGCAGCCAATTTGGGGCCGGGGAGCTGTTTTTT. Protein product: CASSQFGAGELFF.